The 2 T cell receptor beta chains below were found in one sample sequenced in a study of vaccination effects on CD4 cells after COVID-19. Cultured cells yielded isolated CD4+ T cells after 10 days. Of the BNT162b2 and mRNA-1273 vaccines, participants received two doses of one or the other. TCRdb's copy holds only in-frame clones and misses some; the assay was immunoSEQ multiplex PCR. Of tens of thousands of clones listed, 70% to 85% are singletons. Their antigen targets remain unknown. The sample consisted of CD4+ T cells from PBMCs cultured without peptide, taken after COVID-19 vaccination. The receptors were gathered from a human donor who received a COVID-19 vaccine.

This chain uses TRBV9 with TRBJ2-7, with D perhaps TRBD1 or TRBD2 (6 bases each). Trimming shortened V by 0 bases and J by 4 bases, and 20 bases separated the two germline ends. CDR1 and CDR2 (germline): SGDLS, YYNGEE. The CDR3 is made up of 17 amino acids. The CDR3 DNA reads TGTGCCAGCAGCGTAGTATGGGGTAGGGGGGCGGAGTACGAGCAGTACGTC. Translating it yields CASSVVWGRGAEYEQYV.

V and J are TRBV6-2 or TRBV6-3 and TRBJ2-7; D may be TRBD1 or TRBD2 (6 bases each). The V gene's germline CDR1 is MNHEY and CDR2 SVGEGT. V dropped 2 bases and J dropped 3 bases, with 17 bases sitting between them. This CDR3 region has 16 residues. In nucleotides, the CDR3 is TGTGCCAGCAGTTACGGGGGGACACCCCGATTCTACGAGCAGTACGTC. As protein: CASSYGGTPRFYEQYV.